The 18 T cell receptor beta chains given below trace back to one sample, sequenced in a study of blood T cell repertoires in COVID-19. This table comes from immunoSEQ multiplex PCR, and its TCRdb copy is limited to in-frame clones, with some not included. The table has some 74,000 clones, 88% seen once. Input material: peripheral blood. Receptor source: an elderly woman with acute or convalescent COVID-19.

The chain couples TRBV20-1 to TRBJ2-1, with D unresolved. CDR3 size: 11 residues. Between the trimmed V and J ends, which lost 3 bases and 8 bases, there was a span of 8 bases. Germline assignment: CDR1 DFQATT and CDR2 SNEGSKA (reference sequence). DNA for the CDR3: TGCAGTGCTAGTTCCCGCGATGAGCAGTTCTTC. Encoded protein: CSASSRDEQFF.

The table lists this clone with a few counts. The chain employs TRBV6-5 and TRBJ2-7; a possible D gene is TRBD1 (5 bases). Germline V gene sequence: CDR1 MNHEY, CDR2 SVGAGI. This CDR3 comprises 15 residues. V was clipped by 11 bases and J by 2 bases, with 22 bases between them. The CDR3 spells CALNAPAGSTYEQYF. CDR3 coding DNA: TGTGCCCTAAACGCCCCAGCAGGGTCAACCTACGAGCAGTACTTC.

The chain links TRBV19 to TRBJ2-1; tentatively, D is TRBD2 (5 bases). This CDR3 has 16 amino acids. Trimming took off 2 bases at V and 6 bases at J, with 17 bases between the two ends. CDR1 is LNHDA, CDR2 SQIVND, per germline (reference sequence). CDR3: CASSIRGRGSGNEQFF. DNA of the CDR3: TGTGCCAGTAGTATAAGAGGGCGAGGATCGGGCAATGAGCAGTTCTTC.

The rearrangement links TRBV27 to TRBJ2-2; TRBD2 matches 7 bases. The germline gives CDR1 MNHEY, CDR2 SMNVEV (reference sequence). J gave up 7 bases and V 7 bases, and 9 bases lay outside the gene matches. The CDR3 is made up of 14 amino acids. In nucleotides, the CDR3 is TGTGCCAGCACCCCCGGCGGGAGTATCGGGGAGCTGTTTTTT. Encoded protein: CASTPGGSIGELFF.

The chain carries TRBV6-5 and TRBJ2-4; a possible D gene is TRBD1 (5 bases). The CDR3 spans 15 residues. Germline V gene sequence: CDR1 MNHEY, CDR2 SVGAGI. The ends were cut back, 8 bases at V and 5 bases at J, with 19 bases in the middle. The CDR3 here is CASLDSPGSQNIQYF. As DNA, the CDR3 is TGTGCCAGCCTAGACAGCCCTGGCTCCCAAAACATTCAGTACTTC.

This clone has a single count. The chain carries TRBV6-1 and TRBJ2-2, with 9 bases identical to TRBD1. The CDR3 sequence is 16 residues long. V was clipped by 4 bases and J by 6 bases; unmatched bases: 9. Germline-derived CDR1 and CDR2 are MNHNS and SASEGT. DNA for the CDR3: TGTGCCAGCAGTGCTAACAGGGGGCGGGTTGCCGGGGAGCTGTTTTTT. Encoded protein: CASSANRGRVAGELFF.

This clone was found once. This rearrangement joins TRBV2 to TRBJ2-1, with 10 bases identical to TRBD2. Germline V gene lookup returns CDR1 SNHLY and CDR2 FYNNEI. The V gene end was trimmed by 7 bases and the J gene end by 1 base; junction bases not matched to a gene: 10. The CDR3 extends over 17 amino acids. DNA for the CDR3: TGTGCCAGCATTGATCGTTTTAGCGGGAGGTCCTACAATGAGCAGTTCTTC. This sequence encodes CASIDRFSGRSYNEQFF.

Notes on this clone: At the DNA level, this CDR3 is encoded by other sequences in the same sample as well. The chain carries TRBV15 and TRBJ2-7; weak D call: TRBD1 (5 bases). Trimming stripped 0 bases from V and 6 bases from J, with 9 bases between. Germline V gene lookup returns CDR1 LNHNV and CDR2 YYDKDF (reference sequence). The CDR3 covers 13 residues. CDR3 bases: TGTGCCACCAGCAGAGATAGGGGCGGCGAGCAGTACTTC. Translated, it gives CATSRDRGGEQYF. The whole variable domain, remainder taken from reference TRBV15 and TRBJ2-7, is DAMVIQNPRYQVTQFGKPVTLSCSQTLNHNVMYWYQQKSSQAPKLLFHYYDKDFNNEADTPDNFQSRRPNTSFCFLDIRSPGLGDTAMYLCATSRDRGGEQYFGPGTRLTVT.

This chain uses TRBV7-3 with TRBJ1-6; D remains unclear. This CDR3 has 15 residues. Trimming cost V 2 bases and J 8 bases, with 13 bases left between them. CDR1 and CDR2 (germline): SGHTA, FQGTGA. CDR3 nucleotides: TGTGCCAGCAGCTTAGCGGGGTCTGGGGATTCACCCCTCCACTTT. Residues: CASSLAGSGDSPLHF.

This rearrangement joins TRBV2 to TRBJ2-7, with D maybe TRBD1 (6 bases). Trimming stripped 8 bases from V and 3 bases from J, with 8 bases between. The germline gives CDR1 SNHLY, CDR2 FYNNEI. This CDR3 contains 11 residues. The CDR3 spells CASRGGYEQYF. The CDR3 DNA is TGTGCCAGCCGAGGGGGCTACGAGCAGTACTTC.

V and J are TRBV30 and TRBJ1-6; TRBD1 matches at 9 bases. The germline gives CDR1 GTSNPN, CDR2 SVGIG (reference sequence). V lost 7 bases to trimming and J lost 5 bases; unmatched junction nucleotides: 6. The CDR3 spans 14 residues. The CDR3 coding sequence is TGTGCCTCGGGACAGGGAAGCAATAATTCACCCCTCCACTTT. As protein: CASGQGSNNSPLHF.

V usage is TRBV6-5 and J usage is TRBJ1-5; D unresolved. V was pared by 6 bases and J by 5 bases, with 14 bases between. Germline V gene sequence: CDR1 MNHEY, CDR2 SVGAGI. The length of the CDR3 is 14 residues. The CDR3 bases are TGTGCCAGCAGACTTGACTCATCTCATCAGCCCCAGCATTTT. Amino acid sequence: CASRLDSSHQPQHF.

This chain uses TRBV19 with TRBJ1-1; D not certain. CDR3 length: 15 amino acids. The germline gives CDR1 LNHDA, CDR2 SQIVND (reference sequence). V lost 3 bases, J lost 0 bases, and 11 bases lay in between. The CDR3 protein is CASSIGVIMNTEAFF. The CDR3 DNA reads TGTGCCAGTAGTATTGGAGTTATCATGAACACTGAAGCTTTCTTT.

The rearrangement links TRBV30 to TRBJ2-7; no firm D call. The germline gives CDR1 GTSNPN, CDR2 SVGIG (reference sequence). V lost 4 bases to trimming and J lost 0 bases, with 13 bases between them. The CDR3 contains 14 residues. The CDR3 here is CAWMNPESSYEQYF. CDR3 DNA: TGTGCCTGGATGAACCCGGAGAGCTCCTACGAGCAGTACTTC.

The chain uses TRBV5-6 and TRBJ2-5; 8 bases match TRBD1. There are 14 residues in the CDR3. Trimming removed 2 bases from V and 5 bases from J; junction bases left unmatched: 5. CDR1 is SGHDT, CDR2 YYEEEE, per germline. CDR3 amino acids: CASSLGHRGETQYF. DNA for the CDR3: TGTGCCAGCAGCTTAGGGCACAGGGGGGAGACCCAGTACTTC.

This clone appeared a single time. The J gene is TRBJ2-2, the V gene TRBV7-3, with D maybe TRBD2 (5 bases). Germline V gives CDR1 SGHTA, CDR2 FQGTGA. V was cut by 3 bases and J by 7 bases, with 15 bases left in between. The CDR3 spans 15 residues. DNA for the CDR3: TGTGCCAGCAGCTTCAGCTGGGGAGTGGGCGGGGAGCTGTTTTTT. It translates to CASSFSWGVGGELFF.

The chain uses TRBV5-6 and TRBJ2-1, with 8 positions matching TRBD2. Per germline, CDR1 SGHDT and CDR2 YYEEEE. This CDR3 comprises 16 residues. V trimming: 1 base; J trimming: 3 bases; junction bases outside the gene matches: 6. The chain's CDR3 is CASSLSGTRHYNEQFF. The CDR3 DNA reads as TGTGCCAGCAGCTTGTCCGGGACTAGGCACTACAATGAGCAGTTCTTC. Full variable domain (outside the CDR3, taken from reference TRBV5-6 and TRBJ2-1): DAGVTQSPTHLIKTRGQQVTLRCSPKSGHDTVSWYQQALGQGPQFIFQYYEEEERQRGNFPDRFSGHQFPNYSSELNVNALLLGDSALYLCASSLSGTRHYNEQFFGPGTRLTVL.

This clone occurred once. The genes are TRBV6-2 or TRBV6-3 and TRBJ1-4, with 8 bases aligning to TRBD1. The CDR3 covers 14 residues. J lost 7 bases, V lost 5 bases, and 6 bases had no gene match. CDR1 is MNHEY and CDR2 is SVGEGT in the germline V gene. The CDR3 loop reads CASSARQGSEKLFF. DNA for the CDR3: TGTGCCAGCAGTGCCCGACAGGGGAGTGAAAAACTGTTTTTT.